This entry concerns a single TCR beta chain. The data originate from a study of shared clonotypes between healthy human individuals. Deep was the level used in running the assay. Sorted-subset replicate PCR reactions were performed with approximately 180 ng DNA, corresponding to about 32,000 T cell genomes. Clones were sequenced by immunoSEQ multiplex PCR, and TCRdb holds only the in-frame ones, with some missing. Here the sample spans 850,000 to 1,200,000 clones, about 75% being singletons. CDR1 and CDR2 from the germline V gene are SGDLS and YYNGEE. CDR3 length equals 16 residues. V lost 0 bases and J lost 5; bases outside the gene matches: 3.

This TCR derives from a man younger than 35 in good health. Sequenced input: memory CD4+ T cells sorted from blood. Described subset: CD45RA-negative fraction. The gene calls are TRBV9 and TRBJ2-5, with 14 bases aligning to TRBD2. CDR3 protein: CASSVGGTSGGETQYF. DNA of the CDR3: TGTGCCAGCAGCGTAGGAGGGACTAGCGGGGGTGAGACCCAGTACTTC. Complete variable domain (other parts from reference TRBV9 and TRBJ2-5): DSGVTQTPKHLITATGQRVTLRCSPRSGDLSVYWYQQSLDQGLQFLIQYYNGEERAKGNILERFSAQQFPDLHSELNLSSLELGDSALYFCASSVGGTSGGETQYFGPGTRLLVL.